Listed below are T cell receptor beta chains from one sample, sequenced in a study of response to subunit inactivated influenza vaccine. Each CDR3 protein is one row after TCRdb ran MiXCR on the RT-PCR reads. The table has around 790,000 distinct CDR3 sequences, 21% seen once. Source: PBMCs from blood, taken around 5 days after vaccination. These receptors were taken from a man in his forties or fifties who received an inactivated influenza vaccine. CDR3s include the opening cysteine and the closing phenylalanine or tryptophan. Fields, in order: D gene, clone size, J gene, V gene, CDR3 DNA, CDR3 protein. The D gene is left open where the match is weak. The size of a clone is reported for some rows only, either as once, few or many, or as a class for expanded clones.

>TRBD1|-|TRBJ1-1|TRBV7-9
TGTGCCAGCAGCTTGTGGGACAGGGGGCCCTACACTGAAGCTTTCTTT
CASSLWDRGPYTEAFF
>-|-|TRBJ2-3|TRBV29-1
TGCAGCGTTGAACGGGCAGGGCCAGATACGCAGTATTTT
CSVERAGPDTQYF
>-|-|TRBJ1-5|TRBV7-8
TGTGCCAGCAGCCCCCTCGGAGGTAACAATCAGCCCCAGCATTTT
CASSPLGGNNQPQHF
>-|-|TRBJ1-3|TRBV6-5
TGTGCCAGCAGTTACTCGAGCCCCTCTGGAAACACCATATATTTT
CASSYSSPSGNTIYF
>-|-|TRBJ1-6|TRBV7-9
TGTGCCAGCAACCGGGACACTGTAAATTCACCCCTCCACTTT
CASNRDTVNSPLHF
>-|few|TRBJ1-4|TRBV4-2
TGTGCCAGCAGCCAAGGGGTTTTTGCAACTAATGAAAAACTGTTTTTT
CASSQGVFATNEKLFF
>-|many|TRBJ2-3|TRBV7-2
TGTGCCAGCAGCCCCCGTAGGAAAAACACAGATACGCAGTATTTT
CASSPRRKNTDTQYF
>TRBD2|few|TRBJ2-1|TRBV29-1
TGCAGCGTGGTTGGAAGACTAGCGGCCAACAATGAGCAGTTCTTC
CSVVGRLAANNEQFF
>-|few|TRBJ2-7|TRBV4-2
TGTGCCAGCAGCCAACCCCTTAGCGGAGCCGGCGAGCAGTACTTC
CASSQPLSGAGEQYF
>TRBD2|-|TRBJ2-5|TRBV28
TGTGCCAGCAGGAACTCAGAGCGGGGGGGGCAAGAGACCCAGTACTTC
CASRNSERGGQETQYF
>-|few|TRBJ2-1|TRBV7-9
TGTGCCAGCAGCCCGGCCCGGGGTAATGAGCAGTTCTTC
CASSPARGNEQFF
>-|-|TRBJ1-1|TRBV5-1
TGCGCCAGCAGCTTGGCCTTCGGGGGGCAGGACACTGAAGCTTTCTTT
CASSLAFGGQDTEAFF
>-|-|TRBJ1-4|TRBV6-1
TGTGCCAGCAGACCAGGGCCTCGGAATGAAAAACTGTTTTTT
CASRPGPRNEKLFF
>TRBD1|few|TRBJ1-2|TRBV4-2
TGTGCCAGCAGCCAAGGGGACAGGGGGCGTCTGGAGGGCTACACCTTC
CASSQGDRGRLEGYTF
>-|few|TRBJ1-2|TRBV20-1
TGCAGTGCTAGAGATCGCTACACCTTC
CSARDRYTF
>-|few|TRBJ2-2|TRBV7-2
TGTGCCAGCAGCTTAGGATCAACGGGGGGGGAGCTGTTTTTT
CASSLGSTGGELFF
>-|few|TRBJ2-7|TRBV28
TGTGCCAGCAGCACGGAGCTTCACGAGCAGTACTTC
CASSTELHEQYF
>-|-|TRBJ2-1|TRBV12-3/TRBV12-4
TGTGCCAGCAGTCTAGTGGGGGGTCTCAATGAGCAGTTCTTC
CASSLVGGLNEQFF
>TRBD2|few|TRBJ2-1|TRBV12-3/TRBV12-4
TGTGCCAGCAGACCCGGGACTACCAACAATGAGCAGTTCTTC
CASRPGTTNNEQFF
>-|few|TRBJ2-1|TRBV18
TGTGCCAGCTCCCGGGAGGGGGCCACCTACAATGAGCAGTTCTTC
CASSREGATYNEQFF
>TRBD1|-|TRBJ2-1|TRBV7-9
TGTGCCAGCAGCTTAGGGACAGGGCACTACAATGAGCAGTTCTTC
CASSLGTGHYNEQFF
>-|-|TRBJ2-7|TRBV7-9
TGTGCCAGCGGACCGGGACTTAGTTCCTACGAGCAGTACTTC
CASGPGLSSYEQYF
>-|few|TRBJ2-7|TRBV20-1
TGCAGTGCTAGAAAGGACAGCTACGAGCAGTACTTC
CSARKDSYEQYF
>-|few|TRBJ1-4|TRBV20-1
TGCAGTGCTAGAGGGACACCTGCAACTAATGAAAAACTGTTTTTT
CSARGTPATNEKLFF
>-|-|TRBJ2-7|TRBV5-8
TGTGCCAGCAGCTTGGCTACAGGGTTTCTTGGGAACGAGCAGTACTTC
CASSLATGFLGNEQYF
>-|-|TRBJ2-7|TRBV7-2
TGTGCCAGCAGCGTCCGTTACTACGAGCAGTACTTC
CASSVRYYEQYF
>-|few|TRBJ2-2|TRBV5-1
TGCGCCAGCAGCTTGCCTCCTAGCGGGGAGCTGTTTTTT
CASSLPPSGELFF
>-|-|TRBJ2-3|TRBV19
TGTGCCAGCTCGACAATCAGCACAGATACGCAGTATTTT
CASSTISTDTQYF
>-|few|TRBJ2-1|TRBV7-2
TGTGCCAGCAGTGACCGGGCCGGGAATGAGCAGTTCTTC
CASSDRAGNEQFF
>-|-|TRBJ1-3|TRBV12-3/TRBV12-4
TGTGCCAGCAGTTTAGACGGATTTCCAGGAAACACCATATATTTT
CASSLDGFPGNTIYF
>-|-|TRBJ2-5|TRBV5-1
TGCGCCAGCAGCACCTCGGGACAATTGGGGGAGACCCAGTACTTC
CASSTSGQLGETQYF
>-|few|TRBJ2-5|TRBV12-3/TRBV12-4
TGTGCCAGCACCACCAGGAGGGGTCAAGAGACCCAGTACTTC
CASTTRRGQETQYF
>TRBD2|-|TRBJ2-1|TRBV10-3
TGTGCCATCAGTGGGTTGAGCGGGAGAAACAATGAGCAGTTCTTC
CAISGLSGRNNEQFF
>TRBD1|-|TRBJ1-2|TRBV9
TGTGCCAGCAGCGTGGCCGGGACAGGGAGGAGAGGCTACACCTTC
CASSVAGTGRRGYTF
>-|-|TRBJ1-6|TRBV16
TGTGCCAGCAGCCAATCACCCGGACAGCGTAATTCACCCCTCCACTTT
CASSQSPGQRNSPLHF
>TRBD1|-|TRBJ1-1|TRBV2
TGTGCCAGCATGAGGGGGGGGACAGGGGCGGACACTGAAGCTTTCTTT
CASMRGGTGADTEAFF
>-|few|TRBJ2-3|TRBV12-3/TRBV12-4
TGTGCCAGCACTACGTCGGAGGCAAGCACAGATACGCAGTATTTT
CASTTSEASTDTQYF
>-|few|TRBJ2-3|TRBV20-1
TGCAGTGCCCCGCTAGGTGGGGGCCCAGAGAATACGCAGTATTTT
CSAPLGGGPENTQYF
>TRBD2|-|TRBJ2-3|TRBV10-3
TGTGCCATCAGTGAGTCGAATAGCGGGGGTTGGGCAGATACGCAGTATTTT
CAISESNSGGWADTQYF
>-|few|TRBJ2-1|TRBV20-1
TGCAGTGCTAGAGGCCGGGCAAGCTACAATGAGCAGTTCTTC
CSARGRASYNEQFF
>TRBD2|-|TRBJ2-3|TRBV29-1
TGCAGCGTTGTTCTGGGACTAGCGGAGACCACAGATACGCAGTATTTT
CSVVLGLAETTDTQYF
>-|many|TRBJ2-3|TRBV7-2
TGTGCCAGCAGCTTATACAGTAAAGACACAGATACGCAGTATTTT
CASSLYSKDTDTQYF
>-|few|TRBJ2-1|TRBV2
TGTGCCAGCGACTCCCTCCCGGCTGGGAATGAGCAGTTCTTC
CASDSLPAGNEQFF